These 17 T cell receptor beta chains were sequenced from one sample in a study of OX40 agonist ivuxolimab in advanced cancers. Some clones are missing from TCRdb's copy, which holds only in-frame ones; the method was immunoSEQ multiplex PCR. The sample lists 35,000 to 45,000 clones; around 83% were seen once. This material consisted of CD4+ or CD8+ T cells sorted from blood, taken in a trial of the OX40 agonist ivuxolimab. The receptor source for this set is an adult with an advanced solid tumor such as melanoma, head and neck, liver or kidney cancer.

The chain recombines TRBV6-5 with TRBJ2-5; 9 bases align to TRBD1. Near its end, the DNA agrees better with TRBJ2-7, so the J call may be wrong. Germline CDR1 reads MNHEY; CDR2 reads SVGAGI. The CDR3 extends over 14 amino acids. In DNA form, the CDR3 reads TGTGCCAGCAGTTACTCGGGACAGGGCTACGAGCAGTACTTC. It is translated as CASSYSGQGYEQYF.

The V call is TRBV7-9, the J call TRBJ2-5, with TRBD1 as a possible D gene (6 bases). Between the trimmed V and J ends, which lost 5 bases and 3 bases, there was a span of 19 bases. CDR1 is SEHNR, CDR2 FQNEAQ, per germline (reference sequence). CDR3 length: 16 amino acids. The CDR3 is CASSGGLSGDKETQYF. The CDR3 DNA sequence: TGTGCCAGCAGCGGGGGCCTTAGTGGGGATAAAGAGACCCAGTACTTC.

V usage is TRBV28 and J usage is TRBJ2-5; possible D gene TRBD2, 6 bases. The V gene lost 5 bases and the J gene lost 1 base, with 20 bases spanning the gap. Germline V lookup: CDR1 MDHEN, CDR2 SYDVKM. This CDR3 has 17 amino acids. The CDR3 DNA reads TGTGCCAGCAGTAACATTCCCCGGGGGTCACCCCAAGAGACCCAGTACTTC. This translates into CASSNIPRGSPQETQYF.

The rearrangement joins TRBV5-1 to TRBJ2-7; 7 bases are shared with TRBD1. The CDR3 loop spans 15 amino acids. The junction had 4 bases not matched to a gene; V was cut back by 0 bases and J by 1 base. CDR1 and CDR2 from the germline V gene are SGHRS and YFSETQ. The CDR3 nucleotides are TGCGCCAGCAGCTTGGGACAGGGACCATCCTACGAGCAGTACTTC. Translation gives CASSLGQGPSYEQYF.

The chain employs TRBV19 and TRBJ2-1, with 9 positions matching TRBD1. The CDR3 contains 14 residues. J lost 6 bases, V lost 10 bases, and 10 bases had no gene match. Germline CDR1 reads LNHDA; CDR2 reads SQIVND (reference sequence). CDR3 DNA: TGTGCCACTAACCCGGGACAGGGTCTCAATGAGCAGTTCTTC. As protein: CATNPGQGLNEQFF.

The chain carries TRBV5-1 and TRBJ2-5; tentatively, D is TRBD1 (6 bases). This CDR3 has 13 residues. In germline, CDR1 is SGHRS, CDR2 YFSETQ. Trimming removed 3 bases from V and 4 bases from J, with 10 bases in between. The CDR3 bases are TGCGCCAGCAGCTCCACCAGGGGAGAGACCCAGTACTTC. Amino acids: CASSSTRGETQYF.

The rearrangement links TRBV5-1 to TRBJ2-7; 10 bases fit TRBD2. With 4 bases clipped from V and 4 bases from J, the junction kept 8 bases outside the gene matches. The germline CDR1 and CDR2 sequences are SGHRS and YFSETQ. The CDR3 spans 15 residues. For the CDR3, the DNA is TGCGCCAGCAGCCTGGGGGCAGCGGGAGGGTACGAGCAGTACTTC. Amino acids: CASSLGAAGGYEQYF.

J is TRBJ2-1 and V is TRBV7-9, with a tentative D call TRBD2 (5 bases). Trimming stripped 4 bases from V and 13 bases from J, with 14 bases between. The germline CDR1 and CDR2 sequences are SEHNR and FQNEAQ (reference sequence). The CDR3 contains 12 residues. CDR3 sequence reads: CASSSPSGKQFF. CDR3 nucleotides: TGTGCCAGCAGCTCCCCCTCGGGAAAACAGTTCTTC.

The chain joins TRBV10-3 to TRBJ2-7; the match to TRBD2 covers 14 bases. The germline CDR1 and CDR2 sequences are ENHRY and SYGVKD. The CDR3 extends over 14 amino acids. V trimming: 4 bases; J trimming: 6 bases; junction bases outside the gene matches: 2. The CDR3 here is CAISGTSGRPEQYF. In DNA form, the CDR3 reads TGTGCCATCAGTGGGACTAGCGGGAGGCCCGAGCAGTACTTC.

The rearrangement joins TRBV19 to TRBJ1-1; D gene uncertain. This CDR3 spans 13 amino acids. V was shortened by 5 bases and J by 5 bases, with 12 bases between the two germline ends. From germline, CDR1 is LNHDA and CDR2 SQIVND (reference sequence). CDR3 nucleotides: TGTGCCAGTAGTCTAGGACCGGGGACTGAAGCTTTCTTT. This translates into CASSLGPGTEAFF.

This clone is termed medium-sized (0.01 to 0.1%). V usage is TRBV7-9 and J usage is TRBJ1-1, with 7 positions matching TRBD1. Trimming took 4 bases from V and 0 from J; bases not matched to a gene: 5. CDR1 and CDR2 from the germline V gene are SEHNR and FQNEAQ (reference sequence). CDR3 length: 15 residues. DNA of the CDR3: TGTGCCAGCAGCTCAACAGGGGTCGTGAACACTGAAGCTTTCTTT. Its protein product is CASSSTGVVNTEAFF. The whole variable domain, filled in from reference TRBV7-9 and TRBJ1-1, reads DTGVSQNPRHKITKRGQNVTFRCDPISEHNRLYWYRQTLGQGPEFLTYFQNEAQLEKSRLLSDRFSAERPKGSFSTLEIQRTEQGDSAMYLCASSSTGVVNTEAFFGQGTRLTVV.

This clone was counted once. The V and J genes are TRBV19 and TRBJ2-1; D unresolved. Germline V gives CDR1 LNHDA, CDR2 SQIVND (reference sequence). The CDR3 is made up of 14 amino acids. V lost 0 bases and J lost 8, with 11 bases in between. CDR3 region: CASSIDEGRYEQFF. The DNA for the CDR3 is TGTGCCAGTAGTATAGATGAAGGAAGATATGAGCAGTTCTTC. The variable domain in full, with the rest retrieved from reference TRBV19 and TRBJ2-1, is DGGITQSPKYLFRKEGQNVTLSCEQNLNHDAMYWYRQDPGQGLRLIYYSQIVNDFQKGDIAEGYSVSREKKESFPLTVTSAQKNPTAFYLCASSIDEGRYEQFFGPGTRLTVL.

The chain links TRBV11-1 to TRBJ2-7, with TRBD1 identical over 9 bases. The CDR3 runs 16 residues. J was trimmed by 2 bases and V by 5 bases; bases with no gene match: 10. Germline assignment: CDR1 SGHAT and CDR2 FQDESV (reference sequence). The CDR3 coding sequence is TGTGCCAGCAGCGCGCTAGGGGACAGGGTACCCTACGAGCAGTACTTC. Translating gives CASSALGDRVPYEQYF.

This chain uses TRBV7-6 with TRBJ2-2; D remains ambiguous. V gave up 6 bases and J gave up 6 bases, with 8 bases separating them. The germline V gene encodes CDR1 SGHVS and CDR2 FNYEAQ. The CDR3 runs to 12 residues. The CDR3 is CASRGSAGELFF. CDR3 DNA: TGTGCCAGCAGGGGCTCGGCCGGGGAGCTGTTTTTT.

The V and J genes are TRBV11-2 and TRBJ1-2; TRBD1 aligns across 9 bases. J lost 8 bases, V lost 5 bases, and 15 bases had no gene match. Germline V gene sequence: CDR1 SGHAT, CDR2 FQNNGV. The CDR3 covers 16 residues. The CDR3 region is CASSQIGGGQGGGYTF. As DNA, the CDR3 is TGTGCCAGCAGCCAGATAGGGGGGGGACAGGGAGGAGGCTACACCTTC. The full variable domain, in which reference TRBV11-2 and TRBJ1-2 provide the parts outside the CDR3, is EAGVAQSPRYKIIEKRQSVAFWCNPISGHATLYWYQQILGQGPKLLIQFQNNGVVDDSQLPKDRFSAERLKGVDSTLKIQPAKLEDSAVYLCASSQIGGGQGGGYTFGSGTRLTVV.

This clone ranks as medium-sized (0.01 to 0.1%). The chain couples TRBV27 to TRBJ2-7, with 9 positions matching TRBD1. V dropped 3 bases and J dropped 2; count of bases not matched to a gene: 5. The CDR3 loop spans 15 amino acids. Germline V gene sequence: CDR1 MNHEY, CDR2 SMNVEV (reference sequence). Written as DNA, the CDR3 is TGTGCCAGCAGTTTGGGGACAGGGCTGGCCTACGAGCAGTACTTC. Translated: CASSLGTGLAYEQYF.

J is TRBJ1-5 and V is TRBV6-1, with 10 bases matching TRBD1. The CDR3 has 14 residues. CDR1 and CDR2 (germline): MNHNS, SASEGT. The V and J ends lost 5 bases and 6 bases, in that order; junction bases with no gene match: 4. CDR3 DNA sequence: TGTGCCAGCAGTATCGGGACAGGGGTTCAGCCCCAGCATTTT. This translates into CASSIGTGVQPQHF.